Reported below is one T cell receptor (beta chain). Template switching added UMIs carrying a 6-nucleotide sample barcode. PCR of TCRalpha and TCRbeta cDNA was nested, with two rounds of around 16 and 10 cycles. TCRdb processed the 5' RACE reads again and assigns one entry to each CDR3 protein, with no DNA. This sample's table has 310,000 or so distinct CDR3 sequences. The CDR3 runs 14 residues. Germline V CDR1 and CDR2: LGHDT, YNNKEL (reference sequence). The data were obtained in a study of monozygotic twins with inflammatory bowel disease. The rearrangement links TRBV3-1 to TRBJ1-2. Sequencing was carried out using blood. This TCR came from a human donor with ulcerative colitis or Crohn's disease, or a healthy co-twin of an affected twin (not recorded which). The CDR3 reads CASSQRSANYGYTF.